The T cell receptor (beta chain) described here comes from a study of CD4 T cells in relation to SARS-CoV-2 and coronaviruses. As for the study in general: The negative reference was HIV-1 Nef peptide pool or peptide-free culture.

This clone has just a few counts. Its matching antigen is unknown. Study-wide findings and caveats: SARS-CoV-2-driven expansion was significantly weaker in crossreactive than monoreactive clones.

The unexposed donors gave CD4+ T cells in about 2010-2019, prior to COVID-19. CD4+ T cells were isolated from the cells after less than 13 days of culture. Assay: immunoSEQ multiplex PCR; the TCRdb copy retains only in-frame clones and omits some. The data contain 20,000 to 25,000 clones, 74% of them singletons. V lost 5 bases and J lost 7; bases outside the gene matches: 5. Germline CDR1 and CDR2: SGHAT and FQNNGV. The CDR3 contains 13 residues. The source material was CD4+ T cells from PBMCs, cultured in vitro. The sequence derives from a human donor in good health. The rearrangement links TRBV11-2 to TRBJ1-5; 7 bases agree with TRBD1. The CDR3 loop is CASSTDRVQPQHF. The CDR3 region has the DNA TGTGCCAGCAGCACCGACAGGGTCCAGCCCCAGCATTTT.